These 18 T cell receptor beta chains share one sample of origin, sequenced in a study of blood T cell repertoires in COVID-19. The assay was immunoSEQ multiplex PCR, and TCRdb's table has in-frame clones only and misses some. The sample has fewer than 90,000 clones, 75% to 80% seen once. Source material: peripheral blood. These receptors all come from a man aged 65-85 years with COVID-19, enrolled during active disease.

The chain couples TRBV30 to TRBJ1-2, with D unresolved. CDR3 size: 16 residues. The V end lost 7 bases, the J end lost 8 bases, and 29 bases lay between the germline ends. In germline, CDR1 is GTSNPN, CDR2 SVGIG (reference sequence). CDR3 protein: CAYTRREVGYLLGYTF. The CDR3 coding sequence is TGTGCCTACACGCGAAGGGAGGTAGGCTATCTGTTGGGCTACACCTTC.

The chain joins TRBV11-3 to TRBJ2-7, with TRBD1 as a possible D gene (5 bases). Germline V CDR1 and CDR2: SGHNT, YENEEA. Trimming took 3 bases from V and 1 from J, leaving 7 bases between them. The CDR3 loop spans 13 amino acids. CDR3 bases: TGTGCCAGCAGCTTGCCAGGGTCCTACGAGCAGTACTTC. It codes for CASSLPGSYEQYF.

With regard to this clone: At one boundary the junction diverges from the germline segment, which might be a read error. The rearrangement links TRBV25-1 to TRBJ1-2; D is perhaps TRBD1 (6 bases). The length of the CDR3 is 12 residues. Germline V gives CDR1 MGHDK, CDR2 SYGVNS. The CDR3 bases are TGTGCCAGTCAAAGGGGGAACTCTGGCTACACCTTC. It specifies CASQRGNSGYTF.

This clone turned up a few times. This sequence joins TRBV10-2 and TRBJ2-7; D uncertain. CDR1 is WSHSY, CDR2 SAAADI, per germline. Trimming stripped 3 bases from V and 6 bases from J, with 15 bases between. The length of the CDR3 is 14 residues. This CDR3 is CASSEQHGLTEQYF. DNA for the CDR3: TGCGCCAGCAGTGAACAGCACGGTCTAACCGAGCAGTACTTC.

The V and J genes are TRBV4-3 and TRBJ1-2; D gene unclear. The CDR3 runs to 14 residues. Trimming stripped 1 base from V and 4 bases from J, with 10 bases between. In germline, CDR1 is LGHNA, CDR2 YSLEER. The CDR3 here is CASSQVGGGYGYTF. DNA of the CDR3: TGCGCCAGCAGCCAAGTGGGTGGCGGCTATGGCTACACCTTC.

The genes are TRBV18 and TRBJ2-5, with TRBD2 matching 7 bases. V gave up 5 bases and J gave up 4 bases; unmatched junction bases: 10. This CDR3 is 15 amino acids long. Germline V lookup: CDR1 KGHSH, CDR2 LQKENI. The CDR3 spells CASSSGSGMGETQYF. CDR3 DNA: TGTGCCAGCTCATCTGGGAGCGGGATGGGAGAGACCCAGTACTTC.

The V gene is TRBV13, the J gene TRBJ2-7; tentative D call: TRBD1 (7 bases). V was cut by 5 bases and J by 7 bases, with 21 bases left in between. From germline, CDR1 is PRHDT and CDR2 FYEKMQ (reference sequence). This CDR3 comprises 15 residues. The CDR3 here is CASSPRDRGPGEQYF. Written as DNA, the CDR3 is TGTGCCAGCAGCCCGCGGGACAGAGGGCCGGGGGAGCAGTACTTC.

The chain carries TRBV7-8 and TRBJ1-1; 8 positions match TRBD1. Losses at the gene ends were 0 bases for V and 5 bases for J; bases not matched to a gene: 8. CDR1 is SGHVS and CDR2 is FQNEAQ in the germline V gene. This CDR3 has 16 residues. The CDR3 DNA sequence: TGTGCCAGCAGCTTAGCGGGGGGCAGGGGGCGGACTGAAGCTTTCTTT. Encoded protein: CASSLAGGRGRTEAFF.

J is TRBJ1-6 and V is TRBV3-1 (or the pseudogene TRBV3-2), with TRBD1 matching 10 bases. Germline CDR1 and CDR2: LGHDT and YNNKEL (reference sequence). Germline trimming cut 4 bases from V and 10 bases from J; bases unmatched to any gene: 7. The CDR3 extends over 15 amino acids. In nucleotides, the CDR3 is TGTGCCAGCAGCCCGACAGGGGGCGGACGATCACCCCTCCACTTT. Translating gives CASSPTGGGRSPLHF.

J is TRBJ1-2 and V is TRBV18; 7 positions agree with TRBD1. This CDR3 contains 14 residues. Germline assignment: CDR1 KGHSH and CDR2 LQKENI. V shed 3 bases, J shed 8 bases, and the junction held 9 bases outside the gene matches. The CDR3 region has the DNA TGTGCCAGCTCACCTGCAGGGGGATTTAAAGGCTACACCTTC. It codes for CASSPAGGFKGYTF.

J is TRBJ2-2 and V is TRBV5-1; D might be TRBD1 (6 bases). The ends were cut back, 4 bases at V and 0 bases at J, with 10 bases in the middle. This CDR3 has 15 residues. Germline V gene sequence: CDR1 SGHRS, CDR2 YFSETQ. The CDR3 sequence: CASSRTETNTGELFF. Written as DNA, the CDR3 is TGCGCCAGCAGCCGGACAGAGACGAACACCGGGGAGCTGTTTTTT.

CDR3 in DNA: TGCGCCAGCAGTCGGGGTAATGGGGGCAATCAGCCCCAGCATTTT. Protein: CASSRGNGGNQPQHF. This sequence joins TRBV10-2 and TRBJ1-5; the D is unclear. Germline assignment: CDR1 WSHSY and CDR2 SAAADI. The V end was cut by 5 bases, the J end by 2 bases, with 13 bases between. The CDR3 loop spans 15 amino acids.

With regard to this clone: Other nucleotide sequences from this sample produce the same CDR3. V is TRBV6-5 and J is TRBJ2-3; 7 bases are a match to TRBD2. Germline CDR1 MNHEY, CDR2 SVGAGI. The trim removed 0 bases at V and 1 base at J, leaving 4 bases unmatched. The CDR3 sequence is 16 residues long. CDR3 DNA sequence: TGTGCCAGCAGTTACTCGACCAGCGGGGGCACAGATACGCAGTATTTT. Translating gives CASSYSTSGGTDTQYF.

This rearrangement joins TRBV18 to TRBJ2-7; TRBD1 might be the D (5 bases). CDR3 length: 14 amino acids. Germline CDR1 is KGHSH and CDR2 is LQKENI. V shed 3 bases and J shed 0 bases, with 9 bases lying between them. The CDR3 sequence: CASSPTAISYEQYF. The CDR3 bases are TGTGCCAGCTCACCGACAGCAATCTCCTACGAGCAGTACTTC.

This clone was counted a few times. The chain carries TRBV3-1 (or the pseudogene TRBV3-2) and TRBJ2-2; 7 bases fit TRBD2. Germline CDR1 LGHDT, CDR2 YNNKEL (reference sequence). The length of the CDR3 is 14 residues. After removal of 6 bases from V and 4 bases from J, the junction contained 5 bases not matched to a gene. CDR3 coding DNA: TGTGCCAGCAGGTTTTGGGGGGGCACCGGGGAGCTGTTTTTT. Its translation: CASRFWGGTGELFF.

This clone was seen ten or more times. The genes are TRBV29-1 and TRBJ1-6; D ambiguous. Trimming took 5 bases from V and 8 from J, leaving 13 bases between them. The CDR3 runs 13 residues. CDR1 is SQVTM, CDR2 ANQGSEA, per germline. CDR3 protein: CSVSVSDYSPLHF. CDR3 DNA: TGCAGCGTTTCGGTCTCTGATTATTCACCCCTCCACTTT.

The V and J genes are TRBV4-2 and TRBJ1-2; D is undetermined. The V end lost 0 bases, the J end lost 4 bases, and 15 bases lay between the germline ends. The CDR3 covers 16 residues. The germline V gene has CDR1 LGHNA and CDR2 YNFKEQ. Written as DNA, the CDR3 is TGTGCCAGCAGCCAAGATCCTGGACGGAGCGGCTATGGCTACACCTTC. As protein: CASSQDPGRSGYGYTF.

The rearrangement links TRBV7-2 to TRBJ1-1; 7 positions match TRBD1. V lost 5 bases, J lost 11 bases, and 8 bases stayed unmatched. CDR1 and CDR2 from the germline V gene are SGHTA and FQGNSA. The CDR3 is 12 residues long. The CDR3 coding sequence is TGTGCCAGCAGCAGTTACAGGGGAGTGGCTTTCTTT. This encodes CASSSYRGVAFF.